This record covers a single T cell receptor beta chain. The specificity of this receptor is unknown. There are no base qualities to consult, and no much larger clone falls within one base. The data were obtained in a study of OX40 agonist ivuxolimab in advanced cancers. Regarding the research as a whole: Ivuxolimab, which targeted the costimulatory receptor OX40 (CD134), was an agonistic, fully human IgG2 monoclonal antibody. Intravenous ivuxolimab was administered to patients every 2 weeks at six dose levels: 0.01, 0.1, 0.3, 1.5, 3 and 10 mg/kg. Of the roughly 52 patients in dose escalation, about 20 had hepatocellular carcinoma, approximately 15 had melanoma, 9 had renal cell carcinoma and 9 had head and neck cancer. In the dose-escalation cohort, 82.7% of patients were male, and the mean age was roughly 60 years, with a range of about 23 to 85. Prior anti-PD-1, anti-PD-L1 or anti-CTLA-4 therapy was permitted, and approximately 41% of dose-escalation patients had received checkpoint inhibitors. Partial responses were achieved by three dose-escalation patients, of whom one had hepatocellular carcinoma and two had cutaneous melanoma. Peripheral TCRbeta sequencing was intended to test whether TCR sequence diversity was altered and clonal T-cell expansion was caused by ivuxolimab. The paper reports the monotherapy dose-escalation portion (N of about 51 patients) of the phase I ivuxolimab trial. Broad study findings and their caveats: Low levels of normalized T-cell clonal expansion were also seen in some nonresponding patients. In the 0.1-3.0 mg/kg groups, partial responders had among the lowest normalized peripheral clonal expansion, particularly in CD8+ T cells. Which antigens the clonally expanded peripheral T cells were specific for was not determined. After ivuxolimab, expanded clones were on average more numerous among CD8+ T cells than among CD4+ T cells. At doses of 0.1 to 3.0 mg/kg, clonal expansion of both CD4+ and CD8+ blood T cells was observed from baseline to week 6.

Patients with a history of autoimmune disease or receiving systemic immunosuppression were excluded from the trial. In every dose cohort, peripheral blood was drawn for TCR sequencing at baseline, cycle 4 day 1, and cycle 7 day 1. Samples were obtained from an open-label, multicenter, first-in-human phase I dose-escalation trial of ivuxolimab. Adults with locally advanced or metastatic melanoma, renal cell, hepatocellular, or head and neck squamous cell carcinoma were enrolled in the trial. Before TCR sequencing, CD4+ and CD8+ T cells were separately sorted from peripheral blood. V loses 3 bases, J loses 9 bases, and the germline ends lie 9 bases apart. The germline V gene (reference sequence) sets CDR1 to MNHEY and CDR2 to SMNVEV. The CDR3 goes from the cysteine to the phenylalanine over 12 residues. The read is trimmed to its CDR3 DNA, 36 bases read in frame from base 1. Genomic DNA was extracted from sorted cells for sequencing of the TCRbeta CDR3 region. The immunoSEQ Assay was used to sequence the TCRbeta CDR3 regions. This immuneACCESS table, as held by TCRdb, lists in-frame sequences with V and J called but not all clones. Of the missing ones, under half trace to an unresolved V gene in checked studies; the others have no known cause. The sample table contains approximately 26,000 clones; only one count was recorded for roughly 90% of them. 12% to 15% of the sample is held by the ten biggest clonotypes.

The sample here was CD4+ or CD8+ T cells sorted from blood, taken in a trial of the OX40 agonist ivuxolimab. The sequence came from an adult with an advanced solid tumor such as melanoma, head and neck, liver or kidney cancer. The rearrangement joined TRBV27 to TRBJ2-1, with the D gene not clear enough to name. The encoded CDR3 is CASSFIGFEQFF. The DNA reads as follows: TGTGCCAGCAGTTTCATAGGGTTTGAGCAGTTCTTC.